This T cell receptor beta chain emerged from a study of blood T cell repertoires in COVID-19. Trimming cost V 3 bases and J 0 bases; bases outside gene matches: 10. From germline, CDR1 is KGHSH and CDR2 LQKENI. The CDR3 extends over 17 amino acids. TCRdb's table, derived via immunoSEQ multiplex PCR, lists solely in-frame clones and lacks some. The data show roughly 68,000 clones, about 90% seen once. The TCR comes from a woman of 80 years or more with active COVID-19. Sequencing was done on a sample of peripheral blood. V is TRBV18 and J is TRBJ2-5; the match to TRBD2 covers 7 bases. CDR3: CASSPRGVLTYQETQYF. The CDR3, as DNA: TGTGCCAGCTCACCTCGGGGGGTCTTGACGTACCAAGAGACCCAGTACTTC. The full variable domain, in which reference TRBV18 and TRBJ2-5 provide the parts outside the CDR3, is NAGVMQNPRHLVRRRGQEARLRCSPMKGHSHVYWYRQLPEEGLKFMVYLQKENIIDESGMPKERFSAEFPKEGPSILRIQQVVRGDSAAYFCASSPRGVLTYQETQYFGPGTRLLVL.